This T cell receptor (beta chain) was identified in a study of CD8+CD57+ T cells in acquired aplastic anemia. Genomic DNA served as template for TCR beta VDJ and CDR3 profiling. TCRdb re-derived calls from the reads in MiXCR, one entry per CDR3 protein. Among 50,000 to 65,000 distinct CDR3 sequences listed, over 45% were seen once. This clonotype was seen at least ten times. The CDR3 contains 18 residues. Losses at the gene ends were 6 bases for V and 6 bases for J; bases not matched to a gene: 19. The V call is TRBV12-3 or TRBV12-4, the J call TRBJ2-1; 8 bases map to TRBD2. The clonotype comes from a human donor in good health, serving as a control. Material for sequencing was sorted CD4+, CD8+, or CD8+CD57+ T cells (not recorded which) from PBMCs. The DNA for the CDR3 is TGTGCCAGCAGCCGAAAGGCCTACTCAGCGGGAGCGTCCAATGAGCAGTTCTTC. Protein sequence: CASSRKAYSAGASNEQFF.